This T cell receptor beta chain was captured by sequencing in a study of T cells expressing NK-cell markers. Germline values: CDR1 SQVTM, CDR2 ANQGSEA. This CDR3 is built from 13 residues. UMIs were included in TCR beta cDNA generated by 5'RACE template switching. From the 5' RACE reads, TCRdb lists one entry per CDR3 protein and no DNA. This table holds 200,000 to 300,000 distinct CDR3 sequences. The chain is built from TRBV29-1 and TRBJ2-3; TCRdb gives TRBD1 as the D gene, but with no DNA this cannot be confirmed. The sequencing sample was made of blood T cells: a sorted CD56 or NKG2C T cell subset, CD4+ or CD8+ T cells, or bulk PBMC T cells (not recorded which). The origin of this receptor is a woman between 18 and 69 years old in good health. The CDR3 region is CSVEGGNPDTQYF.